The source of this TCR beta chain is a study of CD8 T cells in ankylosing spondylitis. TCRdb re-called the 5' RACE reads with MiXCR, one entry per CDR3 protein. The data show 200,000 to 250,000 distinct CDR3 sequences, with approximately 7.3% seen just once and approximately 14% held by the top ten. Study conclusions and caveats: In ankylosing spondylitis blood, a motif of about eight highly homologous TCR beta variants appeared characteristic.

Germline CDR1 LNHDA, CDR2 SQIVND (reference sequence). The CDR3 covers 15 residues. Trimming removed 3 bases from V and 4 bases from J; junction bases left unmatched: 5. This clonotype was seen many times. What it binds is unknown. V gene TRBV19 combines with J gene TRBJ1-5; 8 bases match TRBD1. Sequenced input: blood, either unsorted or a sorted T cell fraction (not recorded which). The receptor was derived from a male donor with ankylosing spondylitis. The CDR3 protein is CASSIQGAGNQPQHF. The CDR3 DNA reads TGTGCCAGTAGTATCCAGGGGGCGGGGAATCAGCCCCAGCATTTT.